This record concerns one T cell receptor (beta chain) sequence. The antigen remains unidentified. Generated by immunoSEQ multiplex PCR, the TCRdb table keeps only in-frame clones and is missing some. The sample consists of 150,000 to 200,000 clones, 70% to 90% of them appearing once. The sample comes from a study of cytotoxic CD8 clonotypes in ibrutinib-treated CLL. Overall study: Recorded responses included some 24 partial and 2 complete; following median approximately 68 months, approximately 15 stayed remitted and roughly twelve progressed. General observations from the study: Samples were collected at differing times from sustained-remission and progressing patients.

V lost 2 bases and J 1 base, leaving 17 bases between the germline ends. CDR1 and CDR2 (germline): WNHNN, SYGVQD (reference sequence). The CDR3 length is 17 residues. The sample here was PBMCs, taken at disease progression, from a patient treated with ibrutinib. The TCR originated in a human donor with chronic lymphocytic leukemia. This chain joins TRBV10-1 and TRBJ1-2; unclear D gene. In DNA form, the CDR3 reads TGCGCCAGCAGTGAGGGTGGGTCAGCACATTTTAACTATGGCTACACCTTC. Residues: CASSEGGSAHFNYGYTF.